One and the same sample provided the 17 T cell receptor beta chains below, sequenced in a study of T cell repertoires in cytomegalovirus infection. TCRdb redid the calling of the reads with MiXCR, one entry per CDR3 protein. The table lists around 280,000 distinct CDR3 sequences, roughly an eighth of them singletons. Sequenced input: PBMCs. Every receptor here comes from a human donor in good health (CMV status not recorded). Some clones in this sample may be carry-over from other donors' samples.

The genes are TRBV12-5 and TRBJ2-2; a possible D gene is TRBD1 (5 bases). Germline values: CDR1 LGHNT, CDR2 FRNRAP. The V end was cut by 2 bases, the J end by 0 bases, with 10 bases between. CDR3 length: 16 amino acids. CDR3 sequence: CASGLTGNANTGELFF. The CDR3 DNA is TGTGCTAGTGGTTTGACAGGCAACGCGAACACCGGGGAGCTGTTTTTT.

This CDR3 is CSARALAGGGTQYF. CDR3 bases: TGCAGTGCTAGAGCACTAGCGGGGGGAGGTACGCAGTATTTT. The rearrangement uses TRBV20-1 and TRBJ2-3, with TRBD2 identical over 12 bases. Germline V CDR1 and CDR2: DFQATT, SNEGSKA (reference sequence). Trimming cost V 1 base and J 8 bases; bases outside gene matches: 4. The CDR3 has 14 residues.

This clonotype was detected many times. This chain links TRBV6-5 with TRBJ1-3, with TRBD1 matching 10 bases. The CDR3 is 20 amino acids. V lost 0 bases to trimming and J lost 2 bases; unmatched junction nucleotides: 13. The V gene's germline CDR1 is MNHEY and CDR2 SVGAGI. The CDR3 region is CASSYSLLPTGQGAGNTIYF. The CDR3 DNA is TGTGCCAGCAGTTACTCGCTTCTCCCTACCGGACAGGGGGCTGGAAACACCATATATTTT.

This clonotype appeared a few times. DNA for the CDR3: TGTGCCAGCAGCCTCCTAGAAGCGGGAGAAGCCGATACGCAGTATTTT. Its protein product is CASSLLEAGEADTQYF. The J gene is TRBJ2-3, the V gene TRBV6-2 or TRBV6-3; 8 bases are a match to TRBD2. This CDR3 has 16 amino acids. With V trimmed by 6 bases and J by 6 bases, 14 bases remained unmatched. Germline V gene sequence: CDR1 MNHEY, CDR2 SVGEGT.

The rearrangement links TRBV20-1 to TRBJ1-1; possibly TRBD1 for D (6 bases). The CDR3 contains 15 residues. The V and J ends lost 6 bases and 3 bases respectively, with 20 bases between them. CDR1 is DFQATT, CDR2 SNEGSKA, per germline (reference sequence). CDR3 DNA sequence: TGCAGTGCCAGGGGACGGGGGGGTGCGCACACTGAAGCTTTCTTT. Translating it yields CSARGRGGAHTEAFF.

This clonotype was seen many times. The chain uses TRBV7-8 and TRBJ1-2, with D possibly matching TRBD1 (5 bases). The CDR3 totals 14 residues. CDR1 is SGHVS, CDR2 FQNEAQ, per germline. V was cut by 1 base and J by 8 bases, with 14 bases left in between. CDR3 bases: TGTGCCAGCAGCTTAGTCGCGGGGGAGAGAGGCTACACCTTC. Protein product: CASSLVAGERGYTF. Full variable domain (outside the CDR3, taken from reference TRBV7-8 and TRBJ1-2): GAGVSQSPRYKVAKRGQDVALRCDPISGHVSLFWYQQALGQGPEFLTYFQNEAQLDKSGLPSDRFFAERPEGSVSTLKIQRTQQEDSAVYLCASSLVAGERGYTFGSGTRLTVV.

This clonotype was detected many times. The chain has TRBV15 and TRBJ2-7, with D possibly being TRBD1 or TRBD2 (6 bases each). The CDR3 is 15 residues long. Germline V lookup: CDR1 LNHNV, CDR2 YYDKDF (reference sequence). V lost 1 base to trimming and J lost 5 bases, with 15 bases between them. The CDR3 loop is CATSRAPRGVDEQYF. CDR3 in DNA: TGTGCCACCAGCAGAGCTCCGAGGGGGGTCGACGAGCAGTACTTC.

This clonotype came up many times. The V gene is TRBV24-1, the J gene TRBJ2-3, with D possibly being TRBD1 (6 bases). This CDR3 has 15 residues. Germline CDR1 KGHDR, CDR2 SFDVKD. V lost 6 bases and J 6 bases, leaving 18 bases between the germline ends. CDR3 amino acids: CATSRPGESRDTQYF. CDR3 DNA: TGTGCCACCAGTCGGCCAGGGGAGTCCCGGGATACGCAGTATTTT.

The sample holds many counts of this clonotype. The chain couples TRBV7-8 to TRBJ2-1; D is unresolved. The CDR3 has 15 amino acids. Between the trimmed V and J ends, which lost 2 bases and 4 bases, there was a span of 12 bases. From germline, CDR1 is SGHVS and CDR2 FQNEAQ. This CDR3 is CASSLLRMDYNEQFF. The CDR3 DNA follows: TGTGCCAGCAGCTTATTAAGGATGGATTACAATGAGCAGTTCTTC.

This chain joins TRBV27 and TRBJ2-1, with a possible D match to TRBD1 (5 bases). Germline V lookup: CDR1 MNHEY, CDR2 SMNVEV (reference sequence). Trimming took 3 bases from V and 0 from J, leaving 15 bases between them. This CDR3 has 17 residues. The CDR3: CASSFSETASSYNEQFF. CDR3 DNA: TGTGCCAGCAGTTTCTCAGAGACAGCGAGCTCCTACAATGAGCAGTTCTTC.

The chain recombines TRBV11-2 with TRBJ2-7; 9 bases agree with TRBD1. Germline V lookup: CDR1 SGHAT, CDR2 FQNNGV. J lost 2 bases, V lost 5 bases, and 4 bases had no gene match. The CDR3 length is 14 residues. The CDR3 loop reads CASSPRTGAYEQYF. CDR3 coding DNA: TGTGCCAGCAGCCCGAGGACAGGGGCCTACGAGCAGTACTTC. Drawing the rest from reference TRBV11-2 and TRBJ2-7, the complete variable domain is EAGVAQSPRYKIIEKRQSVAFWCNPISGHATLYWYQQILGQGPKLLIQFQNNGVVDDSQLPKDRFSAERLKGVDSTLKIQPAKLEDSAVYLCASSPRTGAYEQYFGPGTRLTVT.

The chain is built from TRBV2 and TRBJ2-1, with 12 bases lining up with TRBD2. The CDR3 is 15 residues long. Germline lookup yields CDR1 SNHLY and CDR2 FYNNEI. Losses at the gene ends were 4 bases for V and 9 bases for J; bases not matched to a gene: 7. CDR3 sequence: CASSGRLAGEGEQFF. The CDR3 DNA reads TGTGCCAGCAGTGGGAGACTAGCGGGAGAGGGTGAGCAGTTCTTC.

This clonotype was seen a few times. The V gene is TRBV12-5, the J gene TRBJ1-1, with a possible D match to TRBD1 (5 bases). Trimming removed 2 bases at V and 5 bases at J, with 9 bases between. This CDR3 is built from 13 residues. CDR1 is LGHNT, CDR2 FRNRAP, per germline. This chain's CDR3 is CASGLRGRTEAFF. Here the CDR3 DNA reads TGTGCTAGTGGTTTGAGGGGTAGGACTGAAGCTTTCTTT.

The sample holds many counts of this clonotype. J is TRBJ2-1 and V is TRBV24-1; D may match TRBD1 or TRBD2 (6 bases each). The V and J ends lost 5 bases and 3 bases respectively, with 13 bases between them. CDR3 length equals 15 residues. Germline V gene lookup returns CDR1 KGHDR and CDR2 SFDVKD. The CDR3 spells CATSVGRGLYNEQFF. Here the CDR3 DNA reads TGTGCCACCAGTGTCGGCAGGGGACTCTACAATGAGCAGTTCTTC.

In its sample, this clonotype was seen many times. J is TRBJ2-1 and V is TRBV7-3, with D perhaps matching TRBD1 (5 bases). The germline gives CDR1 SGHTA, CDR2 FQGTGA. CDR3 size: 18 residues. V was shortened by 5 bases and J by 7 bases, with 27 bases between the two germline ends. CDR3 amino acids: CASSPTLGPPRPGNEQFF. In nucleotides, the CDR3 is TGTGCCAGCAGCCCAACCCTGGGGCCCCCTCGTCCAGGAAATGAGCAGTTCTTC. The variable domain in full, with the rest retrieved from reference TRBV7-3 and TRBJ2-1, is GAGVSQTPSNKVTEKGKYVELRCDPISGHTALYWYRQSLGQGPEFLIYFQGTGAADDSGLPNDRFFAVRPEGSVSTLKIQRTERGDSAVYLCASSPTLGPPRPGNEQFFGPGTRLTVL.

With respect to this clonotype: No conserved phenylalanine or tryptophan ends this CDR3, so it is likely a read error. The rearrangement joins TRBV10-3 to TRBJ2-1; 9 positions agree with TRBD2. The V and J ends lost 6 bases and 3 bases, in that order; junction bases with no gene match: 9. Germline CDR1 ENHRY, CDR2 SYGVKD. The CDR3 runs to 16 residues. CDR3 in DNA: TGTGCCATCAGGGGGAGCGCTAGCGGGGTCTACAATGAGCAGTTCTCC. As protein: CAIRGSASGVYNEQFS.

The table lists this clonotype with many counts. J is TRBJ2-2 and V is TRBV20-1; 7 bases fit TRBD1. Per germline, CDR1 DFQATT and CDR2 SNEGSKA (reference sequence). With V trimmed by 2 bases and J by 3 bases, 3 bases remained unmatched. This CDR3 has 14 amino acids. This CDR3 reads CSARWDRDTGELFF. The DNA for the CDR3 is TGCAGTGCTAGATGGGACAGAGACACCGGGGAGCTGTTTTTT.